The entry that follows covers one T cell receptor beta chain sequence. The data are from a study of identical twins. TCRdb reanalysed the 5' RACE reads using MiXCR and keeps one entry per CDR3 protein. The sample yields 600,000 to 800,000 distinct CDR3 sequences, about 20% seen once. In addition, the sample was reused for a study of T cells expressing NK-cell markers. That paper states: Seven HCMV-seropositive donors and one seronegative donor made up the eight sequenced donors. Dominant NKG2C+ clonotypes were found to form about 1.0-7.5% of CD8+ T cells in a handful of donors.

Sequenced material: PBMCs. The clonotype was recovered from a woman aged 18-29 years in good health.

This CDR3 is CASSPDGRYNEQFF. The CDR3 bases are TGTGCCAGCAGCCCGGACGGTAGGTACAATGAGCAGTTCTTC. J is TRBJ2-1 and V is TRBV6-2 or TRBV6-3; D unresolved. The V and J ends lost 6 bases and 4 bases respectively, with 13 bases between them. Per the germline V gene, CDR1 is MNHEY and CDR2 is SVGEGT. CDR3 length: 14 residues.